This section outlines one T cell receptor (beta chain) sequence together with its context. Its target is unknown. Using immunoSEQ multiplex PCR, the repertoire was profiled, and TCRdb retains in-frame clones only, with some absent. Among about 260,000 clones listed, around 88% were seen once. The sample originates from a study of Ad26.COV2.S vaccination and SARS-CoV-2 variants. Study summary: As a participant in COV1001, the donor was in the Ad26.COV2.S trial arm. Ad26.COV2.S shots went into the muscle once or twice, 56 days apart. Notes on the study in general: Those who received vaccine or placebo ended up with similar non-spike TCR breadth.

Trimming removed 7 bases from V and 5 bases from J; junction bases left unmatched: 7. This CDR3 spans 13 amino acids. Noted treatment: roughly 18 received Ad26.COV2.S at low or high dose, single or two shots; about 5 received placebo; per-sample allocation not given. Day 63 following the first vaccine or placebo injection was when the samples were taken. The clonotype comes from a person aged 18 to 59 who received the Ad26.COV2.S COVID-19 vaccine or a placebo. The chain is built from TRBV12-3 or TRBV12-4 and TRBJ1-1, with 7 bases identical to TRBD1. Specimen: peripheral blood, collected in a trial of Ad26.COV2.S vaccine versus placebo. Here the CDR3 reads CASILGGMTEAFF. In DNA form, the CDR3 reads TGTGCCAGCATCCTAGGGGGCATGACTGAAGCTTTCTTT.